This paragraph covers one T cell receptor beta chain sequence. What this receptor recognizes is not known. Base qualities are missing; no much larger clone stands one base away. TCRbeta CDR3 regions were amplified from genomic DNA using the immunoSEQ Assay, a bias-controlled multiplex PCR. The paper's data handling went like this. Within the assay, amplification of reference gene primers was used to estimate how many nucleated cells each sample contained. To quantify the absolute abundance of each unique TCRbeta CDR3 rearrangement, sequence reads were collapsed and filtered. For each sample, productive Simpson clonality was calculated as the square root of Simpson's diversity index over productive rearrangements. Here the immuneACCESS table is served through TCRdb, limited to in-frame sequences with V and J called. Missing clones are a known gap in these copies; in checked studies unresolved V genes cover under half, and the rest lacks a known reason. From that table come the V and J calls and clone size; the DNA was used to work out D and trimming. The sample data list roughly 150,000 clones, and around 87% of these were observed just once. Together, the top ten hold roughly 2.4% of the sample.

The sample belongs to a study of blood T cell repertoires in COVID-19 (dated by TCRdb to 2018 to 2020). Turning to the overall study: Samples covering the acute and convalescent phases of COVID-19 were provided by collaborators in the United States, Italy and Spain. The material from the prospective study consisted of cDNA or gDNA derived from T cells, B-cell-depleted T cells, or PBMCs. Sample metadata almost always included a de-identified subject ID, COVID-19 status, age in years and sex. The repertoires were made available in a free public database intended to serve as a resource for research on the immune response to SARS-CoV-2. Samples came from the ongoing ImmuneRACE study (first 160 participants) plus 1,254 subjects from 6 global collaborators. Where available, HLA class I and class II types were obtained from metadata supplied by the sample provider rather than from assay-based typing. Deeply sampled blood TCRbeta repertoires from subjects exposed to, actively infected with, or recovered from COVID-19 were included in the dataset. Beyond this particular receptor, the publication reports: Clinical and demographic metadata were provided uncurated, with the amount varying by source and participant.

The CDR1 and CDR2 encoded by the germline V gene are MDHEN and SYDVKM. Including cysteine and phenylalanine, the CDR3 has 12 amino acids. The only DNA kept is the CDR3, 36 bases in frame from the first base. V and J lose 3 bases and 9 bases, and a span of 9 bases separates them. At one collaborating source in Seattle, patients were enrolled during active infection and were followed longitudinally through the course of disease. Whole blood was collected in K2EDTA tubes by collaborating institutions according to the institutions' own protocols. Collaborator samples were shipped for TCRbeta analysis as frozen whole blood, isolated PBMCs, or DNA extracted from either sample type.

The clonotype was recovered from a woman aged 80 or over with COVID-19, enrolled during active disease. The sample taken for sequencing was peripheral blood. The rearranged chain carries TRBV28 and TRBJ1-5; the D gene lacks a confident call. The CDR3 protein sequence reads: CASSLFAGPQHF. The nucleotides read TGTGCCAGCAGTTTGTTCGCAGGGCCCCAGCATTTT.